This T cell receptor (beta chain) was retrieved from a study of blood T cell repertoires in COVID-19. As handled by the study authors: It was from reference gene primer amplification that nucleated cell counts were estimated. The table came from immunoSEQ multiplex PCR; TCRdb's copy has only in-frame clones and leaves some out. The V and J calls and the clone size are those of that table, but D and trimming were determined from the DNA. The table lists roughly 250,000 clones, about nine tenths of them singletons. This CDR3 comprises 11 residues. In germline, CDR1 is LNHDA, CDR2 SQIVND (reference sequence). V gave up 4 bases and J gave up 4 bases, with 5 bases separating them.

The chain has TRBV19 and TRBJ2-7; no firm D call. This clonotype originated in a young woman with acute COVID-19. The sequencing input was PBMCs or T cells enriched from blood (not recorded which). The CDR3 nucleotides read TGTGCCAGTAGTAACTTTTACGAGCAGTACTTC. Translated: CASSNFYEQYF. The variable domain in full, with the rest retrieved from reference TRBV19 and TRBJ2-7, is DGGITQSPKYLFRKEGQNVTLSCEQNLNHDAMYWYRQDPGQGLRLIYYSQIVNDFQKGDIAEGYSVSREKKESFPLTVTSAQKNPTAFYLCASSNFYEQYFGPGTRLTVT.